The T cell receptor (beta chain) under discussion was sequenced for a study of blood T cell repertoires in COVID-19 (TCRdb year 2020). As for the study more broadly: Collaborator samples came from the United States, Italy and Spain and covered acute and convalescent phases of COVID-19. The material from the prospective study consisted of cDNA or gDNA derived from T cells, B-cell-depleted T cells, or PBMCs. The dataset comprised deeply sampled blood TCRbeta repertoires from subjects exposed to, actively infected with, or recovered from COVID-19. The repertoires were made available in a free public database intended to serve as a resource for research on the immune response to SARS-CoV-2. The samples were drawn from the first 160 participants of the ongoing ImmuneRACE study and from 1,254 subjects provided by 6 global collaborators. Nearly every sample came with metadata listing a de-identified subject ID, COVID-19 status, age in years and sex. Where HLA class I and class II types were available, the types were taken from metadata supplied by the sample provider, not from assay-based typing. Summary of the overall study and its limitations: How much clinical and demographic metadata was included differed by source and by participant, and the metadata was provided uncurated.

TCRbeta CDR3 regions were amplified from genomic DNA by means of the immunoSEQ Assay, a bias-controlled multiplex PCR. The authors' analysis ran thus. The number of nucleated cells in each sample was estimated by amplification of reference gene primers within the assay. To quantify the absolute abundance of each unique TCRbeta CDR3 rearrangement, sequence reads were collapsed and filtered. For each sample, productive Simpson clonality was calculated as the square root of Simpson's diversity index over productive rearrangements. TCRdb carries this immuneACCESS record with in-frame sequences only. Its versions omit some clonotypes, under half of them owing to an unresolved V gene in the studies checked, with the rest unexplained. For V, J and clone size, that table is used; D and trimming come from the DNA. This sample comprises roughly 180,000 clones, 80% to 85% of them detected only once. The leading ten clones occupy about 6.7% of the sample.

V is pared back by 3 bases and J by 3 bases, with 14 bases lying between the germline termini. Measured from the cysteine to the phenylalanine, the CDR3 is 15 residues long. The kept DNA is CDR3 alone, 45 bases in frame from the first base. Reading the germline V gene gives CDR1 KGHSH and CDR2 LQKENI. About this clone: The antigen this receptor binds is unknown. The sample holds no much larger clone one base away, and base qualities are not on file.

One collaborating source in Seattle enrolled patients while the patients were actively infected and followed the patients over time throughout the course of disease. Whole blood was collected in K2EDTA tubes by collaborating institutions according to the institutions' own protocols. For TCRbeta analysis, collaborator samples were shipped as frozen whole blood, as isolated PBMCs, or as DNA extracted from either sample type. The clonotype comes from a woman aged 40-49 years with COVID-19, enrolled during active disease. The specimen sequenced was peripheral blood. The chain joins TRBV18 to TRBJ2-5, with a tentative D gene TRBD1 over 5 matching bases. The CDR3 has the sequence CASSPYAGLEETQYF. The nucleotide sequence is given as TGTGCCAGCTCACCCTACGCAGGGCTAGAAGAGACCCAGTACTTC.